Presented here are 29 T cell receptor beta chains from one specimen sequenced in a study of cytotoxic CD8 clonotypes in ibrutinib-treated CLL. The method was immunoSEQ multiplex PCR; TCRdb's version includes in-frame clones alone and lacks a portion of them. The sample holds 100,000 to 150,000 clones, 80% to 90% seen once. This specimen was PBMCs, taken after 24 months of ibrutinib treatment. These TCRs come from a human donor with chronic lymphocytic leukemia.

The table lists this clone with a few counts. The rearrangement links TRBV7-9 to TRBJ1-4; a possible D gene is TRBD1 (5 bases). The CDR3 length is 15 residues. V was shortened by 5 bases and J by 3 bases, with 13 bases between the two germline ends. Looked up from germline, CDR1 is SEHNR and CDR2 is FQNEAQ (reference sequence). The CDR3 DNA reads as TGTGCCAGCAGCCCGCCCCTGGGGGCTAATGAAAAACTGTTTTTT. This codes for CASSPPLGANEKLFF.

This clone is a singleton in its sample. The chain combines TRBV4-2 with TRBJ2-2; D is possibly TRBD1 (7 bases). Germline assignment: CDR1 LGHNA and CDR2 YNFKEQ. V lost 0 bases, J lost 2 bases, and 13 bases lay in between. This CDR3 spans 17 amino acids. This chain's CDR3 is CASSQDNRGGNTGELFF. The CDR3 DNA is TGTGCCAGCAGCCAAGATAACAGGGGAGGCAACACCGGGGAGCTGTTTTTT.

V and J are TRBV14 and TRBJ2-7, with 12 bases that match TRBD2. The CDR3 covers 18 residues. Germline lookup yields CDR1 SGHDN and CDR2 FVKESK. V gave up 3 bases and J gave up 1 base; unmatched junction bases: 10. As DNA, the CDR3 is TGTGCCAGCAGCCAGGGGACTAGCGGGTTTCTTACTTCCTACGAGCAGTACTTC. It is translated as CASSQGTSGFLTSYEQYF.

This clone has just one count. At one end the junction does not follow the germline gene, possibly because of a read error. The chain carries TRBV28 and TRBJ1-4; D is uncertain. Germline assignment: CDR1 MDHEN and CDR2 SYDVKM. The CDR3 consists of 11 residues. The CDR3 DNA follows: TGTGCCAGCAGTTTTAATAAAAAACTGTTTTTT. Protein sequence: CASSFNKKLFF.

This clone has a single count. The genes are TRBV5-1 and TRBJ2-6; possibly TRBD1 for D (5 bases). The germline V gene encodes CDR1 SGHRS and CDR2 YFSETQ. V lost 1 base and J lost 7, with 15 bases in between. CDR3 length equals 16 residues. CDR3 region: CASSLRQLSVANVLTF. CDR3 coding DNA: TGCGCCAGCAGCTTGAGACAGCTCTCCGTCGCCAACGTCCTGACTTTC.

Notes on this clone: One end of the junction is discordant with germline, which a read error may explain. CDR3 in amino acids: CASSSGGGGQETQYF. The CDR3 bases are TGTGCTAGCAGCTCCGGGGGGGGTGGCCAAGAGACCCAGTACTTC. The rearrangement links TRBV7-7 to TRBJ2-5; TRBD2 aligns across 8 bases. The CDR3 loop spans 15 amino acids. The germline gives CDR1 SSHAT, CDR2 FNYEAQ (reference sequence).

This chain connects TRBV7-9 to TRBJ1-2, with 7 bases matching TRBD1. The V gene's germline CDR1 is SEHNR and CDR2 FQNEAQ (reference sequence). This CDR3 is built from 17 residues. The junction had 10 bases not matched to a gene; V was cut back by 1 base and J by 2 bases. CDR3 region: CASSLGRAGDRNYGYTF. The DNA for the CDR3 is TGTGCCAGCAGCTTAGGCCGAGCCGGGGACAGAAACTATGGCTACACCTTC.

The V call is TRBV5-4, the J call TRBJ2-7, with D possibly being TRBD1 (6 bases). The ends were cut back, 0 bases at V and 5 bases at J, with 9 bases in the middle. CDR3 size: 13 residues. Looked up from germline, CDR1 is SGHNT and CDR2 is YYREEE (reference sequence). The CDR3 loop reads CASSLDRAHEQYF. In DNA form, the CDR3 reads TGTGCCAGCAGCTTGGACAGGGCCCACGAGCAGTACTTC.

This rearrangement joins TRBV2 to TRBJ1-1; possible D gene TRBD1, 5 bases. From germline, CDR1 is SNHLY and CDR2 FYNNEI. Trimming shortened V by 4 bases and J by 1 base, and 10 bases separated the two germline ends. The CDR3 sequence is 14 residues long. The CDR3 protein is CASSVLGENTEAFF. CDR3 bases: TGTGCCAGCAGTGTTTTAGGGGAGAACACTGAAGCTTTCTTT. Full variable domain (remainder filled in from reference TRBV2 and TRBJ1-1): EPEVTQTPSHQVTQMGQEVILRCVPISNHLYFYWYRQILGQKVEFLVSFYNNEISEKSEIFDDQFSVERPDGSNFTLKIRSTKLEDSAMYFCASSVLGENTEAFFGQGTRLTVV.

The chain has TRBV7-9 and TRBJ2-1; D remains ambiguous. The length of the CDR3 is 13 residues. From germline, CDR1 is SEHNR and CDR2 FQNEAQ (reference sequence). With 5 bases removed from V and 10 bases from J, the gap between germline ends came to 15 bases. The CDR3 nucleotides are TGTGCCAGCAGCCCACTATTTCTTTCGGAGCAGTTCTTC. Translating it yields CASSPLFLSEQFF. Supplemented by reference TRBV7-9 and TRBJ2-1, the full variable domain reads DTGVSQNPRHKITKRGQNVTFRCDPISEHNRLYWYRQTLGQGPEFLTYFQNEAQLEKSRLLSDRFSAERPKGSFSTLEIQRTEQGDSAMYLCASSPLFLSEQFFGPGTRLTVL.

The chain has TRBV4-3 and TRBJ2-3; D gene uncertain. The V gene's germline CDR1 is LGHNA and CDR2 YSLEER. V gave up 5 bases and J gave up 0 bases, with 15 bases separating them. The CDR3 loop spans 16 amino acids. Here the CDR3 reads CASSDPTRPSTDTQYF. CDR3 sequence (DNA): TGCGCCAGCAGCGACCCGACTCGGCCTAGCACAGATACGCAGTATTTT.

The rearrangement joins TRBV4-1 to TRBJ2-3; D remains ambiguous. V was pared by 2 bases and J by 7 bases, with 10 bases between. The CDR3 has 13 amino acids. From germline, CDR1 is MGHRA and CDR2 YSYEKL. The CDR3 spells CASSQPQINTQYF. The DNA of the CDR3 is TGCGCCAGCAGCCAACCCCAGATCAATACGCAGTATTTT.

This chain joins TRBV11-2 and TRBJ2-1, with a possible D match to TRBD2 (5 bases). This CDR3 is 15 amino acids long. Deletions cut 5 bases from V and 4 bases from J, with 15 bases between. The germline V gene has CDR1 SGHAT and CDR2 FQNNGV. For the CDR3, the DNA is TGTGCCAGCAGCGCACCGTGGGCGGGTTACAATGAGCAGTTCTTC. Protein: CASSAPWAGYNEQFF.

The chain uses TRBV6-1 and TRBJ1-3, with D hard to call. Looked up from germline, CDR1 is MNHNS and CDR2 is SASEGT. The CDR3 is 13 amino acids. V lost 4 bases to trimming and J lost 4 bases, with 8 bases between them. The CDR3 DNA is TGTGCCAGCAGTGCGGGGTTAGGAAACACCATATATTTT. It specifies CASSAGLGNTIYF.

This clone was seen a few times. This sequence joins TRBV6-4 and TRBJ1-2, with TRBD1 identical over 9 bases. After removal of 5 bases from V and 8 bases from J, the junction contained 9 bases not matched to a gene. Germline V gene sequence: CDR1 MRHNA, CDR2 SNTAGT. The CDR3 extends over 14 amino acids. The CDR3 nucleotides are TGTGCCAGCAGTTCGGGACAGGGTTGGAGCGGCTACACCTTC. Translated: CASSSGQGWSGYTF.

This clone was seen a few times. The genes are TRBV11-2 and TRBJ1-5; no firm D call. CDR1 and CDR2 (germline): SGHAT, FQNNGV. Trimming took off 5 bases at V and 4 bases at J, with 12 bases between the two ends. This CDR3 region has 14 residues. For the CDR3, the DNA is TGTGCCAGCAGCCTGGAGGCCTTAAATCAGCCCCAGCATTTT. Translation: CASSLEALNQPQHF.

The chain has TRBV7-2 and TRBJ2-7; D possibly corresponds to TRBD2 (6 bases). The CDR3 is 14 amino acids. V was shortened by 1 base and J by 3 bases, with 10 bases between the two germline ends. Germline loops: CDR1 SGHTA, CDR2 FQGNSA. CDR3 loop: CASSLVTGDYEQYF. In DNA form, the CDR3 reads TGTGCCAGCAGCTTAGTAACGGGGGACTACGAGCAGTACTTC.

V usage is TRBV11-1 and J usage is TRBJ1-5; 9 bases line up with TRBD1. The CDR3 is 15 amino acids. J gave up 2 bases and V 5 bases, and 4 bases lay outside the gene matches. CDR1 and CDR2 from the germline V gene are SGHAT and FQDESV (reference sequence). CDR3 protein: CASSRTGGGNQPQHF. DNA for the CDR3: TGTGCCAGCAGCCGTACAGGGGGCGGCAATCAGCCCCAGCATTTT.

The chain uses TRBV21-1 and TRBJ1-2; the listed D gene, TRBD1, was not tested against the DNA. TRBV21-1 is a pseudogene locus. The CDR3 has 13 residues. CDR3 sequence: CASSKYRGQGYTF. CDR3 bases: TGTGCCAGCAGCAAATACAGGGGGCAAGGCTACACCTTC.

The chain has TRBV4-3 and TRBJ2-7; 8 nucleotides agree with TRBD1. Germline loops: CDR1 LGHNA, CDR2 YSLEER. After removal of 4 bases from V and 6 bases from J, the junction contained 8 bases not matched to a gene. The CDR3 has 14 amino acids. CDR3 amino acids: CASSPETGEFEQYF. The DNA of the CDR3 is TGCGCCAGCAGCCCCGAGACAGGGGAGTTCGAGCAGTACTTC.

The chain is built from TRBV7-2 and TRBJ1-1; TRBD1 matches at 9 bases. Germline V gene data show CDR1 as SGHTA and CDR2 as FQGNSA. Unmatched junction bases numbered 4, after V lost 3 bases and J lost 5 bases. The CDR3 covers 14 residues. The chain's CDR3 is CASSFTGGNTEAFF. CDR3 nucleotides: TGTGCCAGCAGCTTCACAGGGGGCAATACTGAAGCTTTCTTT.

This clone was observed a single time. The chain carries TRBV4-1 and TRBJ2-6, with 9 bases that match TRBD1. Germline lookup yields CDR1 MGHRA and CDR2 YSYEKL. The V segment lost 5 bases and the J segment 0 bases; nucleotides outside the gene matches: 5. The CDR3 has 17 residues. CDR3 sequence reads: CASSSGQGYSGANVLTF. The CDR3 DNA is TGCGCCAGCAGCTCCGGACAGGGGTACTCTGGGGCCAACGTCCTGACTTTC.

There are a few counts of this clone. The chain recombines TRBV2 with TRBJ2-2, with D possibly TRBD2 on 5 matching bases. CDR3 length equals 14 residues. Germline CDR1 reads SNHLY; CDR2 reads FYNNEI. V lost 7 bases to trimming and J lost 5 bases, with 14 bases between them. The CDR3: CASTGIALTGELFF. In nucleotides, the CDR3 is TGTGCCAGCACCGGGATAGCCTTAACCGGGGAGCTGTTTTTT. Drawing the rest from reference TRBV2 and TRBJ2-2, the complete variable domain is EPEVTQTPSHQVTQMGQEVILRCVPISNHLYFYWYRQILGQKVEFLVSFYNNEISEKSEIFDDQFSVERPDGSNFTLKIRSTKLEDSAMYFCASTGIALTGELFFGEGSRLTVL.

The gene calls are TRBV5-1 and TRBJ2-2, with 7 nucleotides matching TRBD1. The J segment lost 5 bases and the V segment lost 1 base, leaving 5 bases of the junction unmatched. Germline CDR1 and CDR2: SGHRS and YFSETQ. The CDR3 loop spans 15 amino acids. Here the CDR3 reads CASSLTRGLTGELFF. As DNA, the CDR3 is TGCGCCAGCAGCTTGACCAGGGGGTTAACCGGGGAGCTGTTTTTT. Combining the CDR3 with reference TRBV5-1 and TRBJ2-2 gives the whole variable domain KAGVTQTPRYLIKTRGQQVTLSCSPISGHRSVSWYQQTPGQGLQFLFEYFSETQRNKGNFPGRFSGRQFSNSRSEMNVSTLELGDSALYLCASSLTRGLTGELFFGEGSRLTVL.

V gene TRBV28 combines with J gene TRBJ1-2; perhaps TRBD1 as D (5 bases). CDR3 length: 17 residues. V shed 6 bases and J shed 6 bases, with 26 bases lying between them. Germline V gene lookup returns CDR1 MDHEN and CDR2 SYDVKM. CDR3 DNA sequence: TGTGCCAGCAGCACCCTTAGGGGCGGGGGTTCTAAGGATGGCTACACCTTC. This translates into CASSTLRGGGSKDGYTF.

The rearrangement uses TRBV19 and TRBJ1-2, with D possibly TRBD1 on 6 matching bases. Germline V gene sequence: CDR1 LNHDA, CDR2 SQIVND (reference sequence). The CDR3 is made up of 13 amino acids. The V end was cut by 2 bases, the J end by 5 bases, with 9 bases between. The CDR3 region has the DNA TGTGCCAGTAGTATACCGGGGGCGTATGGCTACACCTTC. Translation gives CASSIPGAYGYTF.

This sequence joins TRBV7-3 and TRBJ2-1; D perhaps matches TRBD2 (5 bases). Germline-derived CDR1 and CDR2 are SGHTA and FQGTGA. V lost 5 bases and J lost 0, with 11 bases in between. The CDR3 has 15 amino acids. The CDR3 sequence is CASSEKGSSYNEQFF. The CDR3 region has the DNA TGTGCCAGCAGCGAAAAAGGGAGCTCCTACAATGAGCAGTTCTTC.

The J gene is TRBJ1-1, the V gene TRBV28; 11 bases agree with TRBD1. CDR1 MDHEN and CDR2 SYDVKM come from the germline V gene. The CDR3 consists of 15 residues. The V segment lost 4 bases and the J segment 7 bases; nucleotides outside the gene matches: 8. The CDR3 DNA sequence: TGTGCCAGCAGTTCCGTGGACAGGGGGCGGGATGAAGCTTTCTTT. This gives the protein CASSSVDRGRDEAFF.

V is TRBV28 and J is TRBJ2-3; 7 bases align to TRBD2. CDR1 MDHEN and CDR2 SYDVKM come from the germline V gene. CDR3 length equals 15 residues. V trimming: 3 bases; J trimming: 0 bases; junction bases outside the gene matches: 3. The DNA of the CDR3 is TGTGCCAGCAGTTTCTATAGCGGGAGCACAGATACGCAGTATTTT. As protein: CASSFYSGSTDTQYF. Using reference TRBV28 and TRBJ2-3 for the parts outside the CDR3, the full variable domain is DVKVTQSSRYLVKRTGEKVFLECVQDMDHENMFWYRQDPGLGLRLIYFSYDVKMKEKGDIPEGYSVSREKKERFSLILESASTNQTSMYLCASSFYSGSTDTQYFGPGTRLTVL.